This TCR beta chain was recorded in a study of T cells in Graves' hyperthyroidism and ophthalmopathy. Study at large: Peripheral blood samples were taken at initial diagnosis, prior to any treatment.

TCR beta CDR3 regions were amplified from RNA transcripts. TCR CDR3 regions were first amplified by RT-PCR with HTBI primers. TCRdb redid the calling of the multiplex PCR reads with MiXCR, one entry per CDR3 protein. The profile covers 460,000 or so distinct CDR3 sequences, with roughly an eighth appearing a single time and over 15% taken by the ten largest. Germline values: CDR1 LNHDA, CDR2 SQIVND (reference sequence). This CDR3 has 16 residues. V shed 5 bases and J shed 0 bases, with 16 bases lying between them. This clonotype was detected only a few times. This receptor was identified in a woman aged 18-29 years with Graves' hyperthyroidism. The J gene is TRBJ1-2, the V gene TRBV19; D is uncertain. The sample consisted of blood. The CDR3 here is CASSPIDEESNYGYTF. The CDR3 DNA reads as TGTGCCAGTAGTCCCATCGACGAAGAGTCTAACTATGGCTACACCTTC.